Sequencing of this TCR beta chain was carried out in a study of T cell repertoires in cytomegalovirus infection. Background on the study: Indications came from public TCR beta signatures; they pointed to CMV infection and to a matching HLA type. Overall study results and limits: CMV carriers with the relevant HLA were identified by cumulative public TCR beta family frequency. HLA-C-restricted CMV clonotypes gave the most frequent clonotype in two of eight donors.

TCRdb passed the reads through MiXCR, listing each CDR3 protein once. The table has roughly 200,000 distinct CDR3 sequences, roughly 9% seen once. Ten or more counts support this clonotype. Its antigen is still unknown. CDR3 length: 14 residues. V shed 0 bases and J shed 7 bases, with 12 bases lying between them. Germline V gene lookup returns CDR1 SGHTA and CDR2 FQGNSA. The clonotype originates from a human donor in good health (CMV status not recorded). Some clones in this sample may be carry-over from other donors' samples. This chain connects TRBV7-2 to TRBJ1-2; perhaps TRBD1 as D (5 bases). Material for sequencing was PBMCs. The CDR3 loop reads CASSLAGRESGYTF. The CDR3 DNA follows: TGTGCCAGCAGCTTAGCGGGCAGGGAAAGTGGCTACACCTTC.